The 12 T cell receptor beta chains below come from one sample, sequenced in a study of technical replicates of blood from several donors. The data were produced by immunoSEQ multiplex PCR, yet TCRdb's version contains in-frame clones alone and is incomplete. The sample lists more than 65,000 clones, 80% to 95% occurring once. The sample was T cells isolated from PBMCs. The receptors derive from a human donor in good health.

The CDR3 is CASSGDGTGLYEQYF. CDR3 DNA: TGTGCCAGCAGCGGAGATGGGACAGGGCTCTACGAGCAGTACTTC. The chain combines TRBV11-3 with TRBJ2-7; 9 bases are shared with TRBD1. The J segment lost 3 bases and the V segment lost 5 bases, leaving 8 bases of the junction unmatched. Per germline, CDR1 SGHNT and CDR2 YENEEA. The CDR3 runs 15 residues.

V usage is TRBV7-3 and J usage is TRBJ1-2, with 8 bases lining up with TRBD1. V trimming: 3 bases; J trimming: 5 bases; junction bases outside the gene matches: 2. This CDR3 region has 13 residues. From germline, CDR1 is SGHTA and CDR2 FQGTGA. CDR3 loop: CASSFGTGYGYTF. The CDR3 bases are TGTGCCAGCAGCTTCGGGACAGGATATGGCTACACCTTC.

CDR3 amino acids: CACDRGSYNEQFF. The CDR3 bases are TGTGCCTGCGACAGGGGTTCCTACAATGAGCAGTTCTTC. The V gene is TRBV30, the J gene TRBJ2-1, with 8 bases aligning to TRBD1. Germline V gene sequence: CDR1 GTSNPN, CDR2 SVGIG (reference sequence). The length of the CDR3 is 13 residues. Trimming at V came to 6 bases and at J to 1 base, leaving 2 bases not matched to a gene.

This chain uses TRBV27 with TRBJ2-1; no reliable D call. CDR1 and CDR2 (germline): MNHEY, SMNVEV (reference sequence). CDR3 length equals 16 residues. The V and J ends lost 6 bases and 2 bases respectively, with 17 bases between them. The CDR3, as DNA: TGTGCCAGCAGACCAACTCTTAGCCCCCCCTACAATGAGCAGTTCTTC. It yields the protein CASRPTLSPPYNEQFF.

V gene TRBV5-8 combines with J gene TRBJ2-7; unclear D gene. The CDR3 covers 12 residues. V was shortened by 4 bases and J by 4 bases, with 9 bases between the two germline ends. In germline, CDR1 is SGHTS, CDR2 YDEGEE. CDR3 sequence reads: CASSLTVYEQYF. The DNA of the CDR3 is TGTGCCAGCAGCCTTACGGTGTACGAGCAGTACTTC.

This clone was observed a single time. The chain is built from TRBV19 and TRBJ1-3, with D perhaps TRBD1 (6 bases). V was clipped by 6 bases and J by 3 bases, with 15 bases between them. Germline V gene data show CDR1 as LNHDA and CDR2 as SQIVND (reference sequence). The CDR3 has 15 amino acids. CDR3 DNA: TGTGCCAGTAGATCCGGACAGCTTGTTGGAAACACCATATATTTT. This encodes CASRSGQLVGNTIYF.

The J gene is TRBJ2-1, the V gene TRBV30, with D tentatively TRBD2 (6 bases). This CDR3 region has 15 residues. Germline-derived CDR1 and CDR2 are GTSNPN and SVGIG (reference sequence). Trimming left V 4 bases short and J 7 bases short, with 20 bases between. CDR3 residues: CAWNPLLAPRNEQFF. The CDR3 bases are TGTGCCTGGAATCCCTTACTAGCTCCGAGGAATGAGCAGTTCTTC.

V gene TRBV19 combines with J gene TRBJ2-1; 9 nucleotides agree with TRBD2. J gave up 9 bases and V 6 bases, and 12 bases lay outside the gene matches. The CDR3 spans 15 residues. Germline-derived CDR1 and CDR2 are LNHDA and SQIVND (reference sequence). The CDR3 DNA follows: TGTGCCAGTAGCCCTTGGCGGGAGGGCCAGTTTGAGCAGTTCTTC. Encoded protein: CASSPWREGQFEQFF.

The chain has TRBV4-1 and TRBJ2-3; 13 bases map to TRBD2. The CDR3 runs 16 residues. Germline CDR1 is MGHRA and CDR2 is YSYEKL. Trimming at V came to 5 bases and at J to 3 bases, leaving 5 bases not matched to a gene. CDR3 nucleotide sequence: TGCGCCAGCAGCTGGACTAGCGGGAGTGGAACAGATACGCAGTATTTT. This gives the protein CASSWTSGSGTDTQYF.

The chain carries TRBV5-4 and TRBJ2-5; TRBD2 is a possible D gene (5 bases). The V and J ends lost 0 bases and 4 bases respectively, with 7 bases between them. Germline V lookup: CDR1 SGHNT, CDR2 YYREEE (reference sequence). The CDR3 totals 13 residues. The CDR3 loop is CASSLGGGETQYF. CDR3 nucleotides: TGTGCCAGCAGCTTGGGAGGAGGAGAGACCCAGTACTTC.

This sequence joins TRBV30 and TRBJ2-2, with D perhaps TRBD2 (5 bases). Germline V CDR1 and CDR2: GTSNPN, SVGIG (reference sequence). Trimming cost V 2 bases and J 7 bases, with 11 bases left between them. The CDR3 totals 13 residues. CDR3: CAWSRGSGGELFF. The CDR3, as DNA: TGTGCCTGGAGTAGAGGGAGTGGCGGGGAGCTGTTTTTT.

This rearrangement joins TRBV6-5 to TRBJ1-2; a possible D gene is TRBD1 (5 bases). CDR3 length: 14 residues. Trimming took off 3 bases at V and 8 bases at J, with 16 bases between the two ends. Per the germline V gene, CDR1 is MNHEY and CDR2 is SVGAGI. CDR3 sequence (DNA): TGTGCCAGCAGTTATGACAGAGGCTTGTTCGGCTACACCTTC. Encoded protein: CASSYDRGLFGYTF.